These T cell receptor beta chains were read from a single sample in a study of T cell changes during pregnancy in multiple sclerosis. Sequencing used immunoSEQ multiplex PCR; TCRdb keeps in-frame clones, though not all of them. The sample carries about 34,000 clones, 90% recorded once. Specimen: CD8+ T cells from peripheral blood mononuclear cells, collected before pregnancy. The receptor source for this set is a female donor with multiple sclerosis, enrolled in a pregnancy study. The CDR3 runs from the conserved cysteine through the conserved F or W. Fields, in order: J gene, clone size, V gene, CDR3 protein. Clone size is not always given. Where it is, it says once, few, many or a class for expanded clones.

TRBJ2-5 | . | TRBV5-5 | CASSFRLGQETETQYF
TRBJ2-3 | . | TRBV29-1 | CSVEDLGAGTDTQYF
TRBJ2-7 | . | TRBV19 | CASSLVTGSYEQYF
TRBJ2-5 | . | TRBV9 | CASSVAGRAMVETQYF
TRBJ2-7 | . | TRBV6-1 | CASTAPGQLYEQYF
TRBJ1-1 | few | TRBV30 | CASVGGENTEAFF
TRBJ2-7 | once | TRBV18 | CASSPRQGPTYEQYF
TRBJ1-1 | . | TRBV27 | CASSLGGFTEAFF
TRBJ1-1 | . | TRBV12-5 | CASGLARTGGITEAFF
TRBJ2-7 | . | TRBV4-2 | CASSQTYRGPTYEQYF
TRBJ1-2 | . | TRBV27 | CASSLGGGGEGYTF
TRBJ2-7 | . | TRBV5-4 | CASSLDPGTSGSNYEQYF
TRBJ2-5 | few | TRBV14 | CASSQLVRDASPLETQYF
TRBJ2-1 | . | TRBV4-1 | CASSQVEAGGYNEQFF
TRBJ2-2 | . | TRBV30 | CAWIGDEGGKAGELFF
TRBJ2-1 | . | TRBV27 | CASRGDTHGNEQFF
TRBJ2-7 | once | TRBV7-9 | CASSATGTGIYEQYF
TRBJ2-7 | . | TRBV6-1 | CASSASHEQYF
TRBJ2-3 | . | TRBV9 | CASSVGDSGGFTDTQYF
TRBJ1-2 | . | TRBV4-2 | CASSQGGGTYGYTF
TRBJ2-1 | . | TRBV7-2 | CASRSGTSGRAYNEQFF
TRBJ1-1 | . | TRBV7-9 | CASSLDLRGQANTEAFF
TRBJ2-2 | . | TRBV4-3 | CASSPAGGQDLTGELFF
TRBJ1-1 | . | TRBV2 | CASSERQVNTEAFF
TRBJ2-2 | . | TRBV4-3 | CASSQDGQSDTGELFF
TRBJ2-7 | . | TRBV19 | CASRSGQASYEQYF
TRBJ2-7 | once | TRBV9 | CASSVGSGPNYEQYF
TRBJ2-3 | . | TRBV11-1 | CASSSRGATSGADTDTQYF
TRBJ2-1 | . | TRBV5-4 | CTSSLGGSNEQFF
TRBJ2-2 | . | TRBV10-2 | CASTLNTGELFF
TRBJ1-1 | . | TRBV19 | CASTMGTLTEAFF
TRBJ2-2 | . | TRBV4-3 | CASSPSRANTGELFF
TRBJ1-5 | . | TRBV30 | CAWSIQRNQPQHF
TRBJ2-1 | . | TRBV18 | CASSPKLATDNEQFF
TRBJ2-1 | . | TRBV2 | CASAQGRNEQFF